This TCR beta chain is drawn from a study of shared clonotypes between healthy human individuals. TCRdb's copy holds only in-frame clones and misses some; the assay was immunoSEQ multiplex PCR. The sample carries about 2 million clones, 85% to 95% recorded once. CDR3 size: 12 residues. V shed 7 bases and J shed 9 bases, with 14 bases lying between them. CDR1 and CDR2 (germline): SGHRS, YFSETQ. This clone has a single count. This sequence originates from a man aged 18 to 30 in good health. The sample comprised naive CD4+ T cells sorted from blood. As for subset: CD45RA+ positively selected. The chain links TRBV5-1 to TRBJ1-5; D remains ambiguous. CDR3: CASLVLVLPQHF. Written as DNA, the CDR3 is TGCGCCAGCCTGGTGTTGGTTTTGCCCCAGCATTTT.